This TCR beta chain stems from a study of blood T cell repertoires in COVID-19. With 1 base removed from V and 7 bases from J, the gap between germline ends came to 13 bases. The V gene's germline CDR1 is SGHTA and CDR2 FQGNSA. The CDR3 has 14 amino acids. Assay used: immunoSEQ multiplex PCR; TCRdb lists only in-frame clones, some missing. The data hold approximately 110,000 clones, with about 90% observed a single time. This chain links TRBV7-2 with TRBJ1-1; D possibly corresponds to TRBD1 (5 bases). Sample: peripheral blood. The TCR originated in a woman between 45 and 65 years old with active or convalescent COVID-19. CDR3 DNA: TGTGCCAGCAGCTTAGATAGTCGGCAGGGTGAAGCTTTCTTT. It codes for CASSLDSRQGEAFF.